Below, 20 T cell receptor beta chains from the same sample are listed, as sequenced in a study of CD8 T cells in Susac syndrome. Random hexamers were used to reverse transcribe the RNA input (0.5 to 1 ug). TCRdb called the immunoSEQ multiplex PCR reads again in MiXCR, with one record for every CDR3 protein. The sample lists 85,000 to 95,000 distinct CDR3 sequences; roughly 94% were seen once. Sequencing was carried out using CD4+ T cells from PBMCs. These receptors originate from a human donor with Susac syndrome.

The CDR3 loop is CSVGTDTQYF. The DNA of the CDR3 is TGCAGCGTCGGCACAGATACGCAGTATTTT. V is TRBV29-1 and J is TRBJ2-3, with D hard to call. CDR3 length: 10 amino acids. Trimming took off 6 bases at V and 1 base at J, with 2 bases between the two ends. Germline CDR1 is SQVTM and CDR2 is ANQGSEA.

V and J are TRBV12-3 or TRBV12-4 and TRBJ2-5; D ambiguous. There are 13 residues in the CDR3. V lost 1 base and J 4 bases, leaving 7 bases between the germline ends. CDR3 protein: CASSLVLLETQYF. CDR3 nucleotide sequence: TGTGCCAGCAGTTTAGTGCTCCTAGAGACCCAGTACTTC.

The chain links TRBV5-1 to TRBJ1-1, with 8 bases matching TRBD1. With 4 bases clipped from V and 2 bases from J, the junction kept 7 bases outside the gene matches. There are 15 residues in the CDR3. Germline-derived CDR1 and CDR2 are SGHRS and YFSETQ. CDR3: CASSLTGQGNTEAFF. The CDR3 nucleotides are TGCGCCAGCAGCCTAACTGGACAGGGAAACACTGAAGCTTTCTTT.

This clonotype was seen a single time. The J gene is TRBJ2-4, the V gene TRBV7-2, with D possibly TRBD2 on 5 matching bases. CDR3 length: 16 residues. V lost 2 bases to trimming and J lost 1 base, with 12 bases between them. CDR1 and CDR2 from the germline V gene are SGHTA and FQGNSA. The CDR3 spells CASSLTGVGAKNIQYF. The CDR3 DNA reads TGTGCCAGCAGCTTAACCGGGGTTGGTGCCAAAAACATTCAGTACTTC.

This rearrangement joins TRBV6-1 to TRBJ1-5; 7 bases match TRBD1. There are 16 residues in the CDR3. V lost 4 bases and J lost 4; bases outside the gene matches: 10. From germline, CDR1 is MNHNS and CDR2 SASEGT. The CDR3 DNA reads TGTGCCAGCAGTGTTATCACAGGGGTGAGGAATCAGCCCCAGCATTTT. It yields the protein CASSVITGVRNQPQHF.

Worth noting for this clonotype: The junction does not match germline at one end; this may be a read error. This chain joins TRBV29-1 and TRBJ2-1; no definite D call. CDR3 length: 14 residues. Germline CDR1 is SQVTM and CDR2 is ANQGSEA. CDR3: CSVEGFPVYNEQFF. CDR3 DNA: TGCAGCGTCGAAGGGTTTCCCGTCTACAATGAGCAGTTCTTC.

The chain joins TRBV19 to TRBJ1-2; D possibly corresponds to TRBD1 (6 bases). The CDR3 totals 11 residues. V gave up 10 bases and J gave up 4 bases, with 10 bases separating them. Germline values: CDR1 LNHDA, CDR2 SQIVND (reference sequence). This chain's CDR3 is CATGQFYGYTF. The CDR3 coding sequence is TGTGCCACCGGACAGTTCTATGGCTACACCTTC.

The chain has TRBV12-3 or TRBV12-4 and TRBJ2-7, with D hard to call. V lost 6 bases, J lost 2 bases, and 14 bases lay in between. The CDR3 loop spans 14 amino acids. The CDR3 sequence: CASSLMKNPYEQYF. In DNA form, the CDR3 reads TGTGCCAGCAGCCTAATGAAGAACCCCTACGAGCAGTACTTC.

The table lists this clonotype with a count of one. The V gene is TRBV29-1, the J gene TRBJ2-2; 10 bases are shared with TRBD2. The V gene's germline CDR1 is SQVTM and CDR2 ANQGSEA. Trimming took 7 bases from V and 0 from J; bases not matched to a gene: 11. CDR3 length equals 17 residues. In DNA, the CDR3 is TGCAGCGCCGCGATCAGACTAGCGGGTCCGAACACCGGGGAGCTGTTTTTT. It specifies CSAAIRLAGPNTGELFF.

V is TRBV7-9 and J is TRBJ1-1; D remains ambiguous. The CDR3 runs 14 residues. The ends were cut back, 2 bases at V and 8 bases at J, with 15 bases in the middle. Germline-derived CDR1 and CDR2 are SEHNR and FQNEAQ (reference sequence). CDR3 bases: TGTGCCAGCAGCTTACCCGGCGAAGAGAAAGAAGCTTTCTTT. It codes for CASSLPGEEKEAFF.

The gene calls are TRBV5-1 and TRBJ2-7, with D perhaps TRBD2 (5 bases). The CDR3 sequence is 14 residues long. Germline assignment: CDR1 SGHRS and CDR2 YFSETQ. Trimming removed 2 bases from V and 5 bases from J, with 14 bases in between. As DNA, the CDR3 is TGCGCCAGCAGCTTTTCGGACTCAGGCGACGAGCAGTACTTC. Its translation: CASSFSDSGDEQYF.

The rearrangement links TRBV12-3 or TRBV12-4 to TRBJ2-2; 10 nucleotides agree with TRBD2. This CDR3 contains 16 residues. The junction had 5 bases not matched to a gene; V was cut back by 3 bases and J by 4 bases. The CDR3 region has the DNA TGTGCCAGCAGTTTTCCTAGCGGGGGAGGCACCGGGGAGCTGTTTTTT. It encodes CASSFPSGGGTGELFF.

This clonotype showed up just once. The chain recombines TRBV11-2 with TRBJ2-2; 8 nucleotides agree with TRBD2. Looked up from germline, CDR1 is SGHAT and CDR2 is FQNNGV. With 1 base clipped from V and 5 bases from J, the junction kept 3 bases outside the gene matches. CDR3 length equals 15 residues. The DNA for the CDR3 is TGTGCCAGCAGCTTAGTAGCGGGAAGTACCGGGGAGCTGTTTTTT. Its protein product is CASSLVAGSTGELFF.

The chain links TRBV20-1 to TRBJ2-2; D unclear. CDR1 and CDR2 (germline): DFQATT, SNEGSKA (reference sequence). CDR3 length: 11 amino acids. V was pared by 6 bases and J by 10 bases, with 12 bases between. The DNA of the CDR3 is TGCAGTGCCCCATTTCGGAAGGAGCTGTTTTTT. This encodes CSAPFRKELFF.

This chain joins TRBV5-4 and TRBJ2-3, with 9 bases identical to TRBD2. The trim removed 4 bases at V and 1 base at J, leaving 10 bases unmatched. The CDR3 length is 17 residues. CDR1 is SGHNT and CDR2 is YYREEE in the germline V gene (reference sequence). CDR3 coding DNA: TGTGCCAGCAGCCTAGCGGGGAGTCGTGCCCGCACAGATACGCAGTATTTT. Encoded protein: CASSLAGSRARTDTQYF.

The chain has TRBV30 and TRBJ1-1; maybe TRBD1 (6 bases). Germline lookup yields CDR1 GTSNPN and CDR2 SVGIG (reference sequence). The CDR3 consists of 13 residues. The V end lost 1 base, the J end lost 1 base, and 7 bases lay between the germline ends. CDR3 sequence reads: CAWSAGANTEAFF. In DNA, the CDR3 is TGTGCCTGGAGTGCAGGGGCGAACACTGAAGCTTTCTTT.

This clonotype was seen just once. V gene TRBV12-3 or TRBV12-4 combines with J gene TRBJ2-1, with D perhaps matching TRBD1 (5 bases). The CDR3 is 14 residues long. With 3 bases removed from V and 7 bases from J, the gap between germline ends came to 13 bases. The CDR3 region has the DNA TGTGCCAGCAGTTTTCTTTCCCCAGGGAATGAGCAGTTCTTC. As protein: CASSFLSPGNEQFF.

The chain couples TRBV10-3 to TRBJ1-1; possibly TRBD1 for D (5 bases). Deletions cut 10 bases from V and 7 bases from J, with 16 bases between. This CDR3 has 12 amino acids. The V gene's germline CDR1 is ENHRY and CDR2 SYGVKD. The CDR3 sequence is CATHDSPVEAFF. CDR3 coding DNA: TGTGCCACCCACGACAGCCCAGTTGAAGCTTTCTTT.

The chain combines TRBV23-1 with TRBJ1-4, with D uncertain. TRBV23-1 is flagged as an ORF with uncertain function. The CDR3 contains 14 residues. Between the trimmed V and J ends, which lost 5 bases and 5 bases, there was a span of 12 bases. As DNA, the CDR3 is TGCGCCAGCAGTAAGGGCCGCTTAAATGAAAAACTGTTTTTT. Encoded protein: CASSKGRLNEKLFF.

This rearrangement joins TRBV30 to TRBJ2-2; a possible D gene is TRBD2 (5 bases). The V and J ends lost 3 bases and 5 bases respectively, with 7 bases between them. The CDR3 is 12 residues long. Germline CDR1 is GTSNPN and CDR2 is SVGIG (reference sequence). The CDR3: CAWRRGTGELFF. The CDR3 bases are TGTGCCTGGAGGAGAGGGACCGGGGAGCTGTTTTTT.